This T cell receptor beta chain came from a study of T-cell reconstitution after alpha-beta-depleted transplantation in children. This clonotype was detected many times. The authors prepared the TCRbeta library with unique molecular identifiers. TCRdb ran MiXCR on the PCR reads and lists one entry per CDR3 protein. The data hold a few hundred thousand distinct CDR3 sequences, with around a tenth observed a single time. Germline CDR1 DFQATT, CDR2 SNEGSKA (reference sequence). With 7 bases clipped from V and 6 bases from J, the junction kept 16 bases outside the gene matches. There are 17 residues in the CDR3.

This TCR derives from a human donor who donated a stem cell graft to a child with acute lymphoblastic leukemia. The V call is TRBV20-1, the J call TRBJ2-3; 13 positions match TRBD2. Sequencing used PBMCs from the stem cell graft donor, obtained from the stem cell graft. The CDR3 is CSVGVRGLAGVSDTQYF. The CDR3 nucleotides read TGCAGTGTTGGCGTCCGCGGACTAGCGGGAGTATCGGATACGCAGTATTTT.